The 23 T cell receptor beta chains in this list originate from one sample, sequenced in a study of T cells in Graves' hyperthyroidism and ophthalmopathy. TCR beta CDR3 sequences were amplified from RNA transcripts. Primed by the HTBI set, a first-round RT-PCR was run on the TCR CDR3. TCRdb reanalysed the multiplex PCR reads using MiXCR and keeps one entry per CDR3 protein. The sample consists of 250,000 to 350,000 distinct CDR3 sequences, over 15% of them appearing once. Material for sequencing was blood. The source of these receptors is a woman aged 55-70 years with Graves' ophthalmopathy.

This clonotype was seen only a few times. The chain uses TRBV6-1 and TRBJ2-1, with a tentative D call TRBD1 (6 bases). Germline CDR1 is MNHNS and CDR2 is SASEGT. The length of the CDR3 is 14 residues. Trimming took off 6 bases at V and 5 bases at J, with 14 bases between the two ends. The CDR3 reads CASSQGPGDNEQFF. CDR3 DNA: TGTGCCAGCAGCCAGGGTCCAGGGGACAATGAGCAGTTCTTC.

Ten or more counts support this clonotype. V gene TRBV11-3 combines with J gene TRBJ2-7, with D maybe TRBD1 (6 bases). The V and J ends lost 1 base and 2 bases respectively, with 12 bases between them. The CDR3 loop spans 15 amino acids. Germline loops: CDR1 SGHNT, CDR2 YENEEA. Written as DNA, the CDR3 is TGTGCCAGCAGCTTAGCACAGGGAGAAGCCTACGAGCAGTACTTC. Protein sequence: CASSLAQGEAYEQYF.

This clonotype has at least ten counts. The rearrangement uses TRBV20-1 and TRBJ2-7; 10 nucleotides agree with TRBD1. The CDR3 has 11 amino acids. The germline V gene has CDR1 DFQATT and CDR2 SNEGSKA (reference sequence). V shed 7 bases, J shed 3 bases, and the junction held 0 bases outside the gene matches. Here the CDR3 reads CSGTGGYEQYF. CDR3 DNA: TGCAGTGGGACAGGGGGCTACGAGCAGTACTTC.

This clonotype has a handful of counts. The chain links TRBV2 to TRBJ1-6, with D perhaps matching TRBD1 (5 bases). The germline gives CDR1 SNHLY, CDR2 FYNNEI. The germline V and J ends were trimmed by 2 bases and 9 bases, with 14 bases remaining between them. This CDR3 region has 15 residues. The CDR3 DNA sequence: TGTGCCAGCAGTGAAATGGCAGGGTGGACTTCACCCCTCCACTTT. Translating gives CASSEMAGWTSPLHF.

The chain uses TRBV5-1 and TRBJ1-4; the D is unclear. This CDR3 has 15 amino acids. V was cut by 2 bases and J by 4 bases, with 12 bases left in between. Germline V gene data show CDR1 as SGHRS and CDR2 as YFSETQ. CDR3 amino acids: CASSLSVQNNEKLFF. Written as DNA, the CDR3 is TGCGCCAGCAGCTTATCTGTCCAGAATAATGAAAAACTGTTTTTT.

The sample holds a few counts of this clonotype. The chain combines TRBV15 with TRBJ2-1; D is tentatively TRBD1 or TRBD2 (5 bases each). CDR1 and CDR2 from the germline V gene are LNHNV and YYDKDF (reference sequence). The V end was cut by 8 bases, the J end by 1 base, with 21 bases between. The CDR3 sequence is 17 residues long. The CDR3 DNA is TGTGCCACCGGGGGTCCGGGACCTATACCTTCCTACAATGAGCAGTTCTTC. This translates into CATGGPGPIPSYNEQFF.

The chain uses TRBV20-1 and TRBJ1-1; 10 nucleotides align to TRBD1. After removal of 5 bases from V and 6 bases from J, the junction contained 12 bases not matched to a gene. This CDR3 is built from 15 residues. CDR1 and CDR2 from the germline V gene are DFQATT and SNEGSKA (reference sequence). CDR3 residues: CSAPGFGQGDPEAFF. The CDR3, as DNA: TGCAGTGCTCCGGGTTTTGGACAGGGGGATCCTGAAGCTTTCTTT.

This clonotype was picked up many times. The V call is TRBV7-2, the J call TRBJ1-1; no clear D gene. Trimming removed 5 bases from V and 0 bases from J, with 10 bases in between. CDR1 SGHTA and CDR2 FQGNSA come from the germline V gene. This CDR3 is built from 14 residues. The CDR3 DNA follows: TGTGCCAGCAGCCGAGGACGTTTGAACACTGAAGCTTTCTTT. Translated, it gives CASSRGRLNTEAFF.

This clonotype was recorded at least ten times. The chain couples TRBV20-1 to TRBJ1-1; D is unresolved. The CDR3 runs 14 residues. V gave up 0 bases and J gave up 0 bases, with 8 bases separating them. Germline CDR1 is DFQATT and CDR2 is SNEGSKA (reference sequence). CDR3 sequence (DNA): TGCAGTGCTAGAGATCACGGGTTGAACACTGAAGCTTTCTTT. This gives the protein CSARDHGLNTEAFF.

About this clonotype: Possible read error: a much larger clone is one base away. The V call is TRBV20-1, the J call TRBJ2-3; D ambiguous. TRBJ1-5 explains the end of the DNA better; the J call may be wrong. CDR3 length equals 12 residues. The germline V gene has CDR1 DFQATT and CDR2 SNEGSKA (reference sequence). The CDR3 loop is CSADRPPDTQHF. The CDR3 DNA reads TGCAGTGCTGATCGTCCTCCAGATACGCAGCATTTT.

At least ten counts were recorded for this clonotype. The gene calls are TRBV12-5 and TRBJ2-7, with 9 bases fitting TRBD1. The V gene end was trimmed by 6 bases and the J gene end by 5 bases; junction bases not matched to a gene: 11. CDR3 length: 15 amino acids. In germline, CDR1 is LGHNT, CDR2 FRNRAP. CDR3 protein: CASGHRQGVSHEQYF. The CDR3, as DNA: TGTGCTAGTGGCCACAGACAGGGGGTATCTCACGAGCAGTACTTC.

The chain recombines TRBV19 with TRBJ2-3, with D possibly matching TRBD2 (5 bases). Germline V gene sequence: CDR1 LNHDA, CDR2 SQIVND (reference sequence). The V end was cut by 2 bases, the J end by 6 bases, with 9 bases between. The CDR3 runs to 13 residues. The CDR3 DNA is TGTGCCAGTAGTATAAGGACTTGGGATACGCAGTATTTT. It translates to CASSIRTWDTQYF.

This clonotype was counted ten times or more. The rearrangement links TRBV12-3 or TRBV12-4 to TRBJ1-5; no firm D call. V gave up 3 bases and J gave up 2 bases, with 5 bases separating them. CDR3 length equals 13 residues. CDR3: CASSLFGNQPQHF. DNA for the CDR3: TGTGCCAGCAGTTTGTTTGGCAATCAGCCCCAGCATTTT.

The chain has TRBV5-1 and TRBJ2-4, with 8 positions matching TRBD2. With V trimmed by 0 bases and J by 0 bases, 5 bases remained unmatched. Germline V gene sequence: CDR1 SGHRS, CDR2 YFSETQ. CDR3 size: 17 residues. The CDR3 spells CASSLVAGSLAKNIQYF. CDR3 sequence (DNA): TGCGCCAGCAGCTTGGTAGCGGGGTCCCTAGCCAAAAACATTCAGTACTTC.

To note about this clonotype: Given a much more abundant clone one base away, this may be a read error. The rearrangement links TRBV20-1 to TRBJ2-3, with TRBD2 identical over 11 bases. Looked up from germline, CDR1 is DFQATT and CDR2 is SNEGSKA (reference sequence). The CDR3 sequence is 15 residues long. V shed 5 bases, J shed 8 bases, and the junction held 12 bases outside the gene matches. CDR3 nucleotides: TGCAGTGCTCAGCCGGGACTAGCGGAGCCCGGTACGCAGTATTTT. This sequence encodes CSAQPGLAEPGTQYF.

In its sample, this clonotype was seen many times. The chain joins TRBV6-5 to TRBJ2-7; D remains ambiguous. CDR3 length: 16 amino acids. Trimming stripped 0 bases from V and 6 bases from J, with 18 bases between. Per germline, CDR1 MNHEY and CDR2 SVGAGI. The CDR3 region has the DNA TGTGCCAGCAGTTACTCGAATGTGCTGCAGACCGGCGAGCAGTACTTC. This sequence encodes CASSYSNVLQTGEQYF.

This clonotype was seen ten or more times. The gene calls are TRBV10-3 and TRBJ2-1, with 13 bases identical to TRBD2. This CDR3 has 15 amino acids. V trimming: 3 bases; J trimming: 5 bases; junction bases outside the gene matches: 1. Germline assignment: CDR1 ENHRY and CDR2 SYGVKD. Written as DNA, the CDR3 is TGTGCCATCAGTGACGGGACTAGCGGGAACAATGAGCAGTTCTTC. It is translated as CAISDGTSGNNEQFF.

The chain is built from TRBV4-1 and TRBJ2-2; TRBD2 aligns across 8 bases. From germline, CDR1 is MGHRA and CDR2 YSYEKL. This CDR3 is built from 17 residues. Germline trimming cut 1 base from V and 2 bases from J; bases unmatched to any gene: 6. CDR3 in amino acids: CASSQVSGGPNTGELFF. Here the CDR3 DNA reads TGCGCCAGCAGCCAAGTAAGCGGGGGCCCTAACACCGGGGAGCTGTTTTTT.

This rearrangement joins TRBV5-1 to TRBJ2-5; 12 nucleotides match TRBD2. Germline V gene lookup returns CDR1 SGHRS and CDR2 YFSETQ. This CDR3 has 16 residues. Trimming at V came to 0 bases and at J to 4 bases, leaving 4 bases not matched to a gene. In DNA form, the CDR3 reads TGCGCCAGCAGCTTGGGGCTAGCGGGGGGGCGAGAGACCCAGTACTTC. Amino acid sequence: CASSLGLAGGRETQYF.

This clonotype was seen many times. The chain is built from TRBV10-3 and TRBJ2-1, with TRBD2 identical over 7 bases. CDR1 and CDR2 from the germline V gene are ENHRY and SYGVKD. V trimming: 10 bases; J trimming: 7 bases; junction bases outside the gene matches: 13. The CDR3 has 14 amino acids. The CDR3 loop is CATDPLGGENEQFF. The CDR3 DNA is TGTGCCACCGATCCCCTGGGGGGGGAGAATGAGCAGTTCTTC.

A word on this clonotype: A much larger clonotype is one base distant, so this may be a read error. The rearrangement links TRBV29-1 to TRBJ1-2; 8 nucleotides align to TRBD1. V was clipped by 7 bases and J by 3 bases; unmatched bases: 7. The CDR3 extends over 13 amino acids. Per germline, CDR1 SQVTM and CDR2 ANQGSEA. DNA for the CDR3: TGCAGCGCCACTCCGGGACAGGACTATGGCTACACCTTC. Translating it yields CSATPGQDYGYTF.

The V and J genes are TRBV5-1 and TRBJ2-7; no clear D gene. Germline CDR1 is SGHRS and CDR2 is YFSETQ. The CDR3 extends over 14 amino acids. The V end lost 0 bases, the J end lost 11 bases, and 18 bases lay between the germline ends. The CDR3 region has the DNA TGCGCCAGCAGCTTGGCCGTGGGCGCTCTTAGGGAGTACTTC. Residues: CASSLAVGALREYF.

This clonotype occurred many times. The chain has TRBV5-1 and TRBJ2-3, with 8 nucleotides matching TRBD2. J was trimmed by 2 bases and V by 0 bases; bases with no gene match: 5. CDR3 size: 16 residues. Germline lookup yields CDR1 SGHRS and CDR2 YFSETQ. CDR3 sequence: CASSLGLAKDTDTQYF. The CDR3 nucleotides read TGCGCCAGCAGCTTGGGACTAGCGAAGGACACAGATACGCAGTATTTT. Variable domain in full (rest from reference TRBV5-1 and TRBJ2-3): KAGVTQTPRYLIKTRGQQVTLSCSPISGHRSVSWYQQTPGQGLQFLFEYFSETQRNKGNFPGRFSGRQFSNSRSEMNVSTLELGDSALYLCASSLGLAKDTDTQYFGPGTRLTVL.